Given below is one T cell receptor (beta chain) in context. The V gene end was trimmed by 10 bases and the J gene end by 5 bases; junction bases not matched to a gene: 12. This CDR3 is built from 14 residues. CDR1 SNHLY and CDR2 FYNNEI come from the germline V gene. Alopecia areata patients gave lesional scalp punch biopsies and peripheral blood samples. cDNA prepared by RNA extraction and subsequent reverse transcription served as the template for sequencing. Clones were read by immunoSEQ multiplex PCR, and TCRdb kept only the in-frame ones, dropping some. Of fewer than 150,000 clones in the sample, around two fifths were seen once. The sample comes from a study of CD8+ T cells in alopecia areata.

Sequences were obtained from CD4+ T cells sorted from blood. The receptor was derived from a human donor with alopecia areata. This sequence joins TRBV2 and TRBJ2-3; TRBD1 matches at 7 bases. The CDR3 DNA reads TGTGCCATGCCACAGGGGCCCTCTGGAGATACGCAGTATTTT. Protein: CAMPQGPSGDTQYF.